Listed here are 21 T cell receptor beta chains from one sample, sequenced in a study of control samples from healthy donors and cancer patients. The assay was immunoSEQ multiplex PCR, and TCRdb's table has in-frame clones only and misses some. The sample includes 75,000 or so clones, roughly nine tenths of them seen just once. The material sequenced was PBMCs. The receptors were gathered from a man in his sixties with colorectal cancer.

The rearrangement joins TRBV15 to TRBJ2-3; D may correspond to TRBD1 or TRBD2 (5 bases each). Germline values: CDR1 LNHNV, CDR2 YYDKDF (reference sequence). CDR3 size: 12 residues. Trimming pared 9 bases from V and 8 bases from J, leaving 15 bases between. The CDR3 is CATGGTKTTQYF. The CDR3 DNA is TGTGCCACGGGTGGGACCAAGACTACGCAGTATTTT.

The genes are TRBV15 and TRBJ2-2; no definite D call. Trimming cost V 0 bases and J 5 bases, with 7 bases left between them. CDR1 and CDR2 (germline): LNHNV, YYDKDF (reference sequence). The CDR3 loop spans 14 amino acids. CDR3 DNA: TGTGCCACCAGCAGAGATATGGGGACCGGGGAGCTGTTTTTT. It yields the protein CATSRDMGTGELFF.

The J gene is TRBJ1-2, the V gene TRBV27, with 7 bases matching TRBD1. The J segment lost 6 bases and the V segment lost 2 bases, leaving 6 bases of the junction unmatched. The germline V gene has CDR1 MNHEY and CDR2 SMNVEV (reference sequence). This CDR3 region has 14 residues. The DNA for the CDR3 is TGTGCCAGCAGTTTAAACAGGGGATTCGATGGCTACACCTTC. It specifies CASSLNRGFDGYTF.

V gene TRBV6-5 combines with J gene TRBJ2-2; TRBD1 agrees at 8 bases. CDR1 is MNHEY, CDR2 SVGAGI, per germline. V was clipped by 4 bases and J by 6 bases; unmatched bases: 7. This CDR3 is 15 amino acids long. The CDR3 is CASSSGGAGAGELFF. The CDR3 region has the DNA TGTGCCAGCAGTTCAGGGGGCGCGGGCGCCGGGGAGCTGTTTTTT.

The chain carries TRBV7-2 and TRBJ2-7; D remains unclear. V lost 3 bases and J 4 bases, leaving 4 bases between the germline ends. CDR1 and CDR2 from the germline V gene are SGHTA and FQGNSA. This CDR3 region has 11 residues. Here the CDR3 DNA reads TGTGCCAGCAGCTTTCTGTACGAGCAGTACTTC. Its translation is CASSFLYEQYF.

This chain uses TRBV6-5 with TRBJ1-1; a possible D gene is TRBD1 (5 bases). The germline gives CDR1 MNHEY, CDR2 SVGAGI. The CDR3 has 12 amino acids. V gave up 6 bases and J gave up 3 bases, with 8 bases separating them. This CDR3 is CASRRTYTEAFF. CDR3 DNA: TGTGCCAGCAGACGGACATACACTGAAGCTTTCTTT.

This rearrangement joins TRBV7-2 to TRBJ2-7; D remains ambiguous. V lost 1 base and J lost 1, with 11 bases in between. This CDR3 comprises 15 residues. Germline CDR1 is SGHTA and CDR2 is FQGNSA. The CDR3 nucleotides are TGTGCCAGCAGCTTAGACCCCAGGACGTCCTACGAGCAGTACTTC. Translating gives CASSLDPRTSYEQYF. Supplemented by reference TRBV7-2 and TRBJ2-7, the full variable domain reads GAGVSQSPSNKVTEKGKDVELRCDPISGHTALYWYRQSLGQGLEFLIYFQGNSAPDKSGLPSDRFSAERTGGSVSTLTIQRTQQEDSAVYLCASSLDPRTSYEQYFGPGTRLTVT.

The CDR3 sequence: CASSSQTGADTQYF. The CDR3, as DNA: TGTGCCAGCAGCTCTCAGACAGGAGCAGATACGCAGTATTTT. The chain carries TRBV7-8 and TRBJ2-3; perhaps TRBD1 as D (6 bases). Germline CDR1 and CDR2: SGHVS and FQNEAQ. This CDR3 is built from 14 residues. V was cut by 4 bases and J by 4 bases, with 12 bases left in between.

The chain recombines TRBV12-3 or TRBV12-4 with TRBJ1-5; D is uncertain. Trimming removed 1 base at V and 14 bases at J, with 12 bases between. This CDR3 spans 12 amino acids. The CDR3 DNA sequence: TGTGCCAGCAGTTTAGAGGGCAGAGTGAAGCATTTT. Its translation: CASSLEGRVKHF.

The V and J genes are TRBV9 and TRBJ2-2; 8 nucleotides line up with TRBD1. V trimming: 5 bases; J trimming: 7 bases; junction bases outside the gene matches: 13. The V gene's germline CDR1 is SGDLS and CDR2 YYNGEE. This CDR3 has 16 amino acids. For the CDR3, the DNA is TGTGCCAGCAGTCGGTTGGGACAGGCGGAAGGCGGGGAGCTGTTTTTT. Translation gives CASSRLGQAEGGELFF.

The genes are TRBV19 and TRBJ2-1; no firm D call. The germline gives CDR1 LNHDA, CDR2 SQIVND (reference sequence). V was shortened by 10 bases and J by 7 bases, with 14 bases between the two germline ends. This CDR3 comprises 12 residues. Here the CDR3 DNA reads TGTGCCACTTCGGATATTTGGAATGAGCAGTTCTTC. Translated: CATSDIWNEQFF.

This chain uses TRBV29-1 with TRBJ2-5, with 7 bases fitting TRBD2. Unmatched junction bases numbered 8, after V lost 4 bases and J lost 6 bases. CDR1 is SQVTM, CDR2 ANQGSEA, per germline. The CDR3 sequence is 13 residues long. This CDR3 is CSVGGRAAKTQYF. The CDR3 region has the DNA TGCAGCGTTGGAGGGAGGGCAGCTAAGACCCAGTACTTC.

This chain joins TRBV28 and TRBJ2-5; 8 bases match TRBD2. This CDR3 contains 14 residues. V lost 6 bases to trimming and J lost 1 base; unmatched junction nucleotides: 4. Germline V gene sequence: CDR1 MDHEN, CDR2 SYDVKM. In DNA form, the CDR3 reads TGTGCCAGCAGGGGCGGGGGGCCCCAAGAGACCCAGTACTTC. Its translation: CASRGGGPQETQYF. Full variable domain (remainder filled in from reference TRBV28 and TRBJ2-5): DVKVTQSSRYLVKRTGEKVFLECVQDMDHENMFWYRQDPGLGLRLIYFSYDVKMKEKGDIPEGYSVSREKKERFSLILESASTNQTSMYLCASRGGGPQETQYFGPGTRLLVL.

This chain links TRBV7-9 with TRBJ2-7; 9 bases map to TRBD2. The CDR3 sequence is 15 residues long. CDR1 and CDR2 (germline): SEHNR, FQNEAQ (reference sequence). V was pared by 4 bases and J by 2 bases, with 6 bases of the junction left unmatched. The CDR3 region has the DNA TGTGCCAGCAGCTCATCTAGCGGGGACCCCTACGAGCAGTACTTC. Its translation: CASSSSSGDPYEQYF.

This chain's CDR3 is CASSLYGYETQYF. The DNA for the CDR3 is TGTGCCAGCAGCTTATATGGGTACGAGACCCAGTACTTC. The V gene is TRBV7-2, the J gene TRBJ2-5; no clear D. CDR3 length equals 13 residues. In germline, CDR1 is SGHTA, CDR2 FQGNSA. V lost 2 bases and J 5 bases, leaving 9 bases between the germline ends.

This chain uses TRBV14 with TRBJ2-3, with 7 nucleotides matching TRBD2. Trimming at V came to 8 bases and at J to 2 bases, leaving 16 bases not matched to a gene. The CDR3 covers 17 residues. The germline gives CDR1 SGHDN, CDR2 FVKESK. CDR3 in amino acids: CASGPFATSDYTDTQYF. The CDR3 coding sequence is TGTGCCAGCGGCCCCTTTGCTACTAGCGATTACACAGATACGCAGTATTTT.

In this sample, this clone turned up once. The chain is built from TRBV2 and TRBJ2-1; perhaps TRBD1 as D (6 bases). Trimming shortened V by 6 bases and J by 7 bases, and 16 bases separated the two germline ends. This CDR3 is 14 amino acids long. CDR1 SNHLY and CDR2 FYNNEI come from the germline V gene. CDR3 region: CASRETGASNEQFF. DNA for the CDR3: TGTGCCAGCAGGGAGACAGGAGCGTCGAATGAGCAGTTCTTC.

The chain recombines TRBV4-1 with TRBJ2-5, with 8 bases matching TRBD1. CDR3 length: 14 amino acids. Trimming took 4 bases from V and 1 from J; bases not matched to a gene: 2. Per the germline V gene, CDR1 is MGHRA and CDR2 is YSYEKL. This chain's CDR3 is CASSLGTGQETQYF. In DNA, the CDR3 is TGCGCCAGCAGCCTCGGGACAGGCCAAGAGACCCAGTACTTC.

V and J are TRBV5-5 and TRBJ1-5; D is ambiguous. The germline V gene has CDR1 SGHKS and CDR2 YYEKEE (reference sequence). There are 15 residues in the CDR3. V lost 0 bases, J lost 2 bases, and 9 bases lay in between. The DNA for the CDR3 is TGTGCCAGCAGCTTGGGGGAGGTGGGCAATCAGCCCCAGCATTTT. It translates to CASSLGEVGNQPQHF.

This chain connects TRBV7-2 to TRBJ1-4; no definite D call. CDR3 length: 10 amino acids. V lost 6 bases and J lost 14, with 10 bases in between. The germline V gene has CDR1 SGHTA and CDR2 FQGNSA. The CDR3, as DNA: TGTGCCAGCAGATTAAACTCTCTGTTTTTT. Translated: CASRLNSLFF. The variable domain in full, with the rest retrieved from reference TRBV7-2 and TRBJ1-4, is GAGVSQSPSNKVTEKGKDVELRCDPISGHTALYWYRQSLGQGLEFLIYFQGNSAPDKSGLPSDRFSAERTGGSVSTLTIQRTQQEDSAVYLCASRLNSLFFGSGTQLSVL.

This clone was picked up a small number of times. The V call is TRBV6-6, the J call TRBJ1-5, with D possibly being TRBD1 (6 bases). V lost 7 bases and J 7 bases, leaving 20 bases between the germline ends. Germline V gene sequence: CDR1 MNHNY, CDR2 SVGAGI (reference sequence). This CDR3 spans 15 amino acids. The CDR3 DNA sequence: TGTGCCAGCACCCTTGGCTCAGGGGAAGGCCAGCCCCAGCATTTT. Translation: CASTLGSGEGQPQHF.